This T cell receptor (beta chain) is from a study of blood T cells in healthy people across ages. Samples each yielded at least 5 micrograms of total RNA. Germline CDR1 DFQATT, CDR2 SNEGSKA (reference sequence). V was clipped by 6 bases and J by 2 bases, with 19 bases between them. The CDR3 has 15 amino acids. With respect to this clonotype: Its target is not known.

It was with a sample-barcoded 5' primer and a J-beta primer mix that a second PCR of roughly 7 to 12 cycles was run. Per sample, CDR3-containing paired-end reads numbered at least 2.5 million. In TCRdb, the 5' RACE reads were re-called with MiXCR into one record per CDR3 protein. The sample has 1 million to 1.2 million distinct CDR3 sequences, 35% to 40% seen once. General study findings and limits: Using unsorted PBMCs precluded a conclusive naive versus antigen-experienced comparison. Per million T cells, TCR beta diversity dropped about linearly as age rose.

This TCR was sampled from a man aged 18 to 30 in good health. Sequenced input: blood. The chain couples TRBV20-1 to TRBJ2-5; tentative D call: TRBD2 (6 bases). The CDR3 sequence: CSAGDGGDSQETQYF. Written as DNA, the CDR3 is TGCAGTGCAGGGGATGGCGGGGACTCTCAAGAGACCCAGTACTTC.